This TCR beta chain was identified in a study of T cell repertoires in cytomegalovirus infection. Turning to the study itself: Recently identified HLA-C-restricted CMV epitopes and well-studied HLA-B-restricted CMV epitopes were used by the study. In public TCR beta signatures, there were indications of both CMV infection and matching HLA type.

This CDR3 spans 15 amino acids. V shed 4 bases and J 7 bases; nucleotides not matched to a gene: 10. Germline V lookup: CDR1 SGHDT, CDR2 YYEEEE. The study's findings and limits: Clonotypes of TCR beta that were HLA-C-restricted and CMV-specific dominated the ex vivo response.

TCRdb processed the reads anew with MiXCR; each CDR3 protein has one entry. Of 80,000 or so distinct CDR3 sequences in the sample, more than 20% were seen once. In this sample, this clonotype turned up a few times. What it recognizes is unknown. Sequenced here: CD8+ T cells from cultured PBMCs, sampled from culture after CMV antigen stimulation. This chain joins TRBV5-6 and TRBJ1-5; 8 nucleotides match TRBD1. The sequence was collected from a human donor in good health (CMV status not recorded). Some clones in this sample may be carry-over from other donors' samples. CDR3 loop: CASSPGTGAWQPQHF. Written as DNA, the CDR3 is TGTGCCAGCAGCCCCGGGACAGGAGCATGGCAGCCCCAGCATTTT.